This entry lists 14 T cell receptor beta chains sequenced from one sample in a study of blood T cell repertoires in COVID-19 (dated by TCRdb to 2020 to 2022). Library prep was done by the immunoSEQ multiplex PCR assay. TCRdb took this table from immuneACCESS and kept in-frame rearrangements with V and J called. Such tables lack part of the clones; where checked against another copy, unresolved V genes explain under half of the gap, and the rest is unexplained. For this sample there are more than 90,000 clones; roughly 85% appear just once. The ten top clones hold roughly 1.4% of the sample. Sequenced input: peripheral blood. These receptors were obtained from a man between 40 and 49 years old with acute or convalescent COVID-19.

In this sample, this clone turned up once. This rearrangement joins TRBV14 to TRBJ1-3; D is unclear. The V end was cut by 4 bases, the J end by 8 bases, with 9 bases between. The CDR3 length is 12 residues. Germline V lookup: CDR1 SGHDN, CDR2 FVKESK. CDR3 amino acids: CASSRRVDTIYF. The CDR3 DNA follows: TGTGCCAGCAGCCGCCGAGTGGACACCATATATTTT. Drawing the rest from reference TRBV14 and TRBJ1-3, the complete variable domain is EAGVTQFPSHSVIEKGQTVTLRCDPISGHDNLYWYRRVMGKEIKFLLHFVKESKQDESGMPNNRFLAERTGGTYSTLKVQPAELEDSGVYFCASSRRVDTIYFGEGSWLTVV.

The CDR3, as DNA: TGTGCCAGCACGGTCCAAGAGGGTGGAAACACCATATATTTT. Translating gives CASTVQEGGNTIYF. The chain uses TRBV19 and TRBJ1-3; no reliable D call. The CDR3 runs to 14 residues. Trimming removed 9 bases at V and 3 bases at J, with 15 bases between. Per the germline V gene, CDR1 is LNHDA and CDR2 is SQIVND (reference sequence).

The V and J genes are TRBV5-4 and TRBJ2-7; D may be TRBD2 (7 bases). The CDR3 runs to 14 residues. V was pared by 3 bases and J by 3 bases, with 13 bases between. The V gene's germline CDR1 is SGHNT and CDR2 YYREEE (reference sequence). This chain's CDR3 is CASSWGGGLYEQYF. The CDR3 DNA reads TGTGCCAGCAGCTGGGGGGGCGGCCTCTACGAGCAGTACTTC.

The V gene is TRBV7-9, the J gene TRBJ1-6; 7 nucleotides match TRBD1. Trimming at V came to 5 bases and at J to 7 bases, leaving 8 bases not matched to a gene. The CDR3 totals 15 residues. Germline lookup yields CDR1 SEHNR and CDR2 FQNEAQ (reference sequence). The CDR3 region has the DNA TGTGCCAGCAGCCAGGGGGGACATAAGAATTCACCCCTCCACTTT. Translated: CASSQGGHKNSPLHF. The full variable domain, completed using reference TRBV7-9 and TRBJ1-6, is DTGVSQNPRHKITKRGQNVTFRCDPISEHNRLYWYRQTLGQGPEFLTYFQNEAQLEKSRLLSDRFSAERPKGSFSTLEIQRTEQGDSAMYLCASSQGGHKNSPLHFGNGTRLTVT.

The chain employs TRBV14 and TRBJ2-5, with TRBD2 identical over 10 bases. Trimming cost V 5 bases and J 7 bases; bases outside gene matches: 13. This CDR3 contains 16 residues. CDR1 is SGHDN and CDR2 is FVKESK in the germline V gene. This chain's CDR3 is CASSKTSGSRVRTQYF. The CDR3 DNA reads as TGTGCCAGCAGCAAGACTAGCGGGTCAAGAGTAAGGACCCAGTACTTC.

The chain uses TRBV19 and TRBJ2-3; TRBD2 agrees at 13 bases. J was trimmed by 3 bases and V by 5 bases; bases with no gene match: 8. CDR1 is LNHDA, CDR2 SQIVND, per germline (reference sequence). The CDR3 extends over 17 amino acids. The DNA of the CDR3 is TGTGCCAGTAGTGACGGGGGACTAGCGGGATTAACAGATACGCAGTATTTT. The encoded protein is CASSDGGLAGLTDTQYF. The entire variable domain, with the rest obtained from reference TRBV19 and TRBJ2-3, is as follows: DGGITQSPKYLFRKEGQNVTLSCEQNLNHDAMYWYRQDPGQGLRLIYYSQIVNDFQKGDIAEGYSVSREKKESFPLTVTSAQKNPTAFYLCASSDGGLAGLTDTQYFGPGTRLTVL.

V usage is TRBV3-1 (or the pseudogene TRBV3-2) and J usage is TRBJ2-7; D is perhaps TRBD1 (6 bases). The CDR3 totals 12 residues. V was clipped by 2 bases and J by 5 bases, with 7 bases between them. Germline lookup yields CDR1 LGHDT and CDR2 YNNKEL (reference sequence). DNA for the CDR3: TGTGCCAGCAGCCAAAACAGGGACGAGCAGTACTTC. Translation: CASSQNRDEQYF.

The chain uses TRBV6-6 and TRBJ1-5; D remains unclear. The length of the CDR3 is 15 residues. Per the germline V gene, CDR1 is MNHNY and CDR2 is SVGAGI (reference sequence). Between the trimmed V and J ends, which lost 5 bases and 7 bases, there was a span of 18 bases. The CDR3 loop is CASSASAGAEQPQHF. CDR3 nucleotides: TGTGCCAGCAGTGCTTCAGCGGGCGCTGAACAGCCCCAGCATTTT.

The chain couples TRBV7-9 to TRBJ1-2; a possible D gene is TRBD1 (5 bases). Trimming took 2 bases from V and 6 from J, leaving 16 bases between them. The CDR3 consists of 15 residues. The germline V gene encodes CDR1 SEHNR and CDR2 FQNEAQ (reference sequence). The CDR3 protein is CASSLRGLLVDGYTF. CDR3 in DNA: TGTGCCAGCAGCTTACGGGGGTTGTTAGTCGATGGCTACACCTTC.

This chain connects TRBV6-1 to TRBJ2-1; D is possibly TRBD1 (5 bases). Trimming left V 3 bases short and J 4 bases short, with 10 bases between. Looked up from germline, CDR1 is MNHNS and CDR2 is SASEGT. This CDR3 spans 14 amino acids. The CDR3 coding sequence is TGTGCCAGCAGTGATTGGGCAGGGTACAATGAGCAGTTCTTC. Its translation: CASSDWAGYNEQFF.

This clone is medium-sized in the sample. The CDR3 spells CASRLGGNTEAFF. The CDR3 nucleotides read TGTGCCAGCAGACTCGGGGGGAACACTGAAGCTTTCTTT. The V and J genes are TRBV5-4 and TRBJ1-1; TRBD1 might be the D (5 bases). The CDR3 covers 13 residues. Per the germline V gene, CDR1 is SGHNT and CDR2 is YYREEE (reference sequence). V was trimmed by 5 bases and J by 1 base, leaving 9 bases between them.

The chain recombines TRBV9 with TRBJ2-3; TRBD1 is a possible D gene (6 bases). The CDR3 has 17 amino acids. Germline V gives CDR1 SGDLS, CDR2 YYNGEE. Between the trimmed V and J ends, which lost 0 bases and 4 bases, there was a span of 18 bases. CDR3 in amino acids: CASSVGSQGKVPDTQYF. The CDR3 nucleotides are TGTGCCAGCAGCGTAGGGTCCCAGGGGAAGGTCCCAGATACGCAGTATTTT.

The rearrangement links TRBV9 to TRBJ2-7, with D possibly matching TRBD1 (7 bases). Per the germline V gene, CDR1 is SGDLS and CDR2 is YYNGEE. V lost 0 bases to trimming and J lost 1 base, with 14 bases between them. The CDR3 sequence is 16 residues long. As DNA, the CDR3 is TGTGCCAGCAGCGTAGGAGGGGGGACAGCTTCCTACGAGCAGTACTTC. Its translation is CASSVGGGTASYEQYF.

J is TRBJ1-6 and V is TRBV4-3; 9 bases line up with TRBD1. The CDR3 is made up of 17 amino acids. Germline V gene lookup returns CDR1 LGHNA and CDR2 YSLEER. V gave up 1 base and J gave up 10 bases; unmatched junction bases: 11. CDR3 residues: CASSQGSYRGLNSPLHF. CDR3 coding DNA: TGCGCCAGCAGCCAAGGGTCCTACAGGGGGCTAAACTCACCCCTCCACTTT.